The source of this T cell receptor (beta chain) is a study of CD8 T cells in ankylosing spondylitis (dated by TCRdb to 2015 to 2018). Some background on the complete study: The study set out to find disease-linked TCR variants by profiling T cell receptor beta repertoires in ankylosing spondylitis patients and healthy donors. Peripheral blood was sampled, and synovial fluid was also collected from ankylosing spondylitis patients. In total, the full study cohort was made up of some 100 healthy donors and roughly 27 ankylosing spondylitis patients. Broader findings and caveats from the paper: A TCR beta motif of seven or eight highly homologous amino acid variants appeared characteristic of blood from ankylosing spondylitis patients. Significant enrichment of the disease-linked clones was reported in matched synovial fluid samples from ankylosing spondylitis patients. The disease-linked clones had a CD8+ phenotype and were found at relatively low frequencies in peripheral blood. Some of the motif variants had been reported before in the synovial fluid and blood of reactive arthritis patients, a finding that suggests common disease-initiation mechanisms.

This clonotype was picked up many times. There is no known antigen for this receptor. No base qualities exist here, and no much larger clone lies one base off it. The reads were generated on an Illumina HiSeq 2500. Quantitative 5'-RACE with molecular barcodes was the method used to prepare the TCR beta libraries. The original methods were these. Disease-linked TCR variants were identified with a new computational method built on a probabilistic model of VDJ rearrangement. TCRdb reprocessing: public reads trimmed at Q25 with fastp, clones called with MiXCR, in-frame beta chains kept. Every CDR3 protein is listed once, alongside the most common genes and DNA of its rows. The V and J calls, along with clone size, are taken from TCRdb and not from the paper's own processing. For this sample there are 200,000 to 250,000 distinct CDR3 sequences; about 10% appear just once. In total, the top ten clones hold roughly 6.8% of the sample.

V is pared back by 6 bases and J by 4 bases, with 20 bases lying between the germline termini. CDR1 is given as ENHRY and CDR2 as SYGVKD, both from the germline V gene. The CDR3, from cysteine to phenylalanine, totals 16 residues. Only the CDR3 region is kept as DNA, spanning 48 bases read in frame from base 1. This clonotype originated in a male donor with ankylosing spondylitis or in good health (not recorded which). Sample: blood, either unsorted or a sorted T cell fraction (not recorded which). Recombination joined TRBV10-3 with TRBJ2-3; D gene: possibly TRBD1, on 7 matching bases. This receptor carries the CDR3 CAISAQGPRGADTQYF. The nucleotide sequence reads TGTGCCATCAGCGCCCAAGGACCCAGGGGGGCAGATACGCAGTATTTT.